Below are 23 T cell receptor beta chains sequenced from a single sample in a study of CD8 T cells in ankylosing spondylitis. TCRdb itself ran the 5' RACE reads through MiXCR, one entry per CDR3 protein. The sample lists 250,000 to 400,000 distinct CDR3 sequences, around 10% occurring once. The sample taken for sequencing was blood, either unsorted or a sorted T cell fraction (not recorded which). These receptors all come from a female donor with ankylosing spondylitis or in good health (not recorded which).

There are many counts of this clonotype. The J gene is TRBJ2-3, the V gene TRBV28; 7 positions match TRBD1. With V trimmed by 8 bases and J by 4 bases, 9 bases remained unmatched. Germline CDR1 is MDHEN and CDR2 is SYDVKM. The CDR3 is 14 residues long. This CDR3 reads CASEDRLGADTQYF. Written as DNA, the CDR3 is TGTGCCAGCGAGGACAGGTTAGGCGCAGATACGCAGTATTTT. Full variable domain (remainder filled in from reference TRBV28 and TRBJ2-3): DVKVTQSSRYLVKRTGEKVFLECVQDMDHENMFWYRQDPGLGLRLIYFSYDVKMKEKGDIPEGYSVSREKKERFSLILESASTNQTSMYLCASEDRLGADTQYFGPGTRLTVL.

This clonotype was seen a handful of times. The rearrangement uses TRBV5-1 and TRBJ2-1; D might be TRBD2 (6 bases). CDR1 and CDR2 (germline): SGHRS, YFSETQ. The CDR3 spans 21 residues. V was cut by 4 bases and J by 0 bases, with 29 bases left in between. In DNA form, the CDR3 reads TGCGCCAGCAGCCCGACCTTAGGTGGAGGGTTGACCTTCAGCTCCTACAATGAGCAGTTCTTC. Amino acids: CASSPTLGGGLTFSSYNEQFF. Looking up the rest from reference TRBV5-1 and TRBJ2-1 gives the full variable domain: KAGVTQTPRYLIKTRGQQVTLSCSPISGHRSVSWYQQTPGQGLQFLFEYFSETQRNKGNFPGRFSGRQFSNSRSEMNVSTLELGDSALYLCASSPTLGGGLTFSSYNEQFFGPGTRLTVL.

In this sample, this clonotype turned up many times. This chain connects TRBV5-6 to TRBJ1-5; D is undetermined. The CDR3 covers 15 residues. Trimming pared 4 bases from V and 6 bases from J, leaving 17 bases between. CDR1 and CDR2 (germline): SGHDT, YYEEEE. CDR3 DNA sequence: TGTGCCAGCAGCCCTTCCGGGGATCTTACTCAGCCCCAGCATTTT. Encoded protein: CASSPSGDLTQPQHF.

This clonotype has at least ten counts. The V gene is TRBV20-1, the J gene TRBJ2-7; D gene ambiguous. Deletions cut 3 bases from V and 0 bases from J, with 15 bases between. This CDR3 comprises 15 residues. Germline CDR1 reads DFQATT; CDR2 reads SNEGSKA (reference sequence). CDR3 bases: TGCAGTGCTAGTGCGTCGACTTCGAGCTCCTACGAGCAGTACTTC. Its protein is CSASASTSSSYEQYF.

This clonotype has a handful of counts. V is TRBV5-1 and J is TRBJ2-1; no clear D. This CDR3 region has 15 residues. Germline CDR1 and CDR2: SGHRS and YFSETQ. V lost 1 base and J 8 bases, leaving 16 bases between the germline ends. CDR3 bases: TGCGCCAGCAGCTTGTCCCCCAGGAATAACGATGAGCAGTTCTTC. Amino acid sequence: CASSLSPRNNDEQFF.

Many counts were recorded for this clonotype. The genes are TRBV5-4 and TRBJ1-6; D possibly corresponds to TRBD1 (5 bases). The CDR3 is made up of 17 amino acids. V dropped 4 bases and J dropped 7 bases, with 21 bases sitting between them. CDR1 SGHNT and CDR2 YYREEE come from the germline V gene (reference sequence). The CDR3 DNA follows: TGTGCCAGCAGCGATGGCTCCGGGAAAAAGGGGAATTCACCCCTCCACTTT. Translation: CASSDGSGKKGNSPLHF.

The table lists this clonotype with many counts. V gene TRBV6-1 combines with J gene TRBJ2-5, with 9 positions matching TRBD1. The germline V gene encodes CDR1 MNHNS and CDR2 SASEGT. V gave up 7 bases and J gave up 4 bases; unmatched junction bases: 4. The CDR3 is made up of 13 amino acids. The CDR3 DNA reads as TGTGCCAGCACCCGACAGGGGGGAGAGACCCAGTACTTC. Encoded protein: CASTRQGGETQYF.

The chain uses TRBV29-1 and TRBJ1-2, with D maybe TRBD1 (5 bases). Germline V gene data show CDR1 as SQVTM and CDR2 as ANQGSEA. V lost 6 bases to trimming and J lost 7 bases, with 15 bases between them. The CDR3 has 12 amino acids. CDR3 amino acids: CSVGPKGGGYTF. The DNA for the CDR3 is TGCAGCGTGGGACCAAAAGGCGGTGGCTACACCTTC. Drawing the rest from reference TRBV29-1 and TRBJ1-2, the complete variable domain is SAVISQKPSRDICQRGTSLTIQCQVDSQVTMMFWYRQQPGQSLTLIATANQGSEATYESGFVIDKFPISRPNLTFSTLTVSNMSPEDSSIYLCSVGPKGGGYTFGSGTRLTVV.

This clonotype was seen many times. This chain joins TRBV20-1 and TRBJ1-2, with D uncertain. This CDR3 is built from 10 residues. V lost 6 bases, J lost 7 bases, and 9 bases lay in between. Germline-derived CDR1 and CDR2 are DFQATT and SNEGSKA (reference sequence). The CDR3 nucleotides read TGCAGTGCCTACCCTTCTGGCTACACCTTC. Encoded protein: CSAYPSGYTF.

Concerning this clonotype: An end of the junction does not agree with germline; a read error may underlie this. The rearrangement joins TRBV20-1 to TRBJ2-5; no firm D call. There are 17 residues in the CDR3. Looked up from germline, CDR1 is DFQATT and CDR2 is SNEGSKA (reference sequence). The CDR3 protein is CCARGRRMAGPGETQYF. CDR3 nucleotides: TGCTGTGCTAGAGGAAGGCGCATGGCAGGCCCTGGGGAGACCCAGTACTTC.

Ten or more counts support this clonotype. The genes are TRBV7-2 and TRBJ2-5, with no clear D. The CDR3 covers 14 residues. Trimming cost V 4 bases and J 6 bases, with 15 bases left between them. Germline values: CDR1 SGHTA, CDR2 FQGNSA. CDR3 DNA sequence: TGTGCCAGCAGCTCTTACACGGCGAGGAAGACCCAGTACTTC. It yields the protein CASSSYTARKTQYF.

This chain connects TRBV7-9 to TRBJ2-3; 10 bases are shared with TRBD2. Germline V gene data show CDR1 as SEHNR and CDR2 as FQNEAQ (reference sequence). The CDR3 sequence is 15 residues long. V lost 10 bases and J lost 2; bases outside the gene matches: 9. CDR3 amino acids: CANVRLAGSTDTQYF. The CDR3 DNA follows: TGTGCCAACGTTCGACTAGCGGGTTCCACAGATACGCAGTATTTT.

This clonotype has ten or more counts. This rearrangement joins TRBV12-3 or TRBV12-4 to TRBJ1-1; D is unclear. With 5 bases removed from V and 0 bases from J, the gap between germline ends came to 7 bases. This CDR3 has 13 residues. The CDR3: CASSRSVNTEAFF. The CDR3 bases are TGTGCCAGCAGTAGAAGTGTGAACACTGAAGCTTTCTTT.

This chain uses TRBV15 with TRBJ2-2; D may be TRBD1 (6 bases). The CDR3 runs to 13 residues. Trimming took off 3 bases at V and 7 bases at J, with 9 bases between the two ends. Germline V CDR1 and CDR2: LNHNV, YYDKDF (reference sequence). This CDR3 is CATSSYRDGELFF. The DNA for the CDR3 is TGTGCCACCAGCAGTTACAGGGACGGGGAGCTGTTTTTT.

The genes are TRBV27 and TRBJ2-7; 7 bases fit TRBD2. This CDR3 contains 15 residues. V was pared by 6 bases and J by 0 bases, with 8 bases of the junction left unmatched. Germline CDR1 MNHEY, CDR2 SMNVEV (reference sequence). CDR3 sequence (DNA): TGTGCCAGCAGAGAAAGCGGGGTAAACTCCTACGAGCAGTACTTC. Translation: CASRESGVNSYEQYF.

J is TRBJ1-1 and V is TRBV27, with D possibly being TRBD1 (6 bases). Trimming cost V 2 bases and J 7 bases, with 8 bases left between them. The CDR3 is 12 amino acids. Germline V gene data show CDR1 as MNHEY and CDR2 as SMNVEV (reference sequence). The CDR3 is CASSLQGSEAFF. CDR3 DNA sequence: TGTGCCAGCAGTTTACAGGGGAGTGAAGCTTTCTTT.

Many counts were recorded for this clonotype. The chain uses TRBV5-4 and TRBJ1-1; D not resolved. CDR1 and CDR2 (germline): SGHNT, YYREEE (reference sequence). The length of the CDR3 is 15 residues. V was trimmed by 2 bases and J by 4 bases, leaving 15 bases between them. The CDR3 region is CASSLATLAGTEAFF. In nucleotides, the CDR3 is TGTGCCAGCAGCTTAGCCACCCTCGCGGGCACTGAAGCTTTCTTT.

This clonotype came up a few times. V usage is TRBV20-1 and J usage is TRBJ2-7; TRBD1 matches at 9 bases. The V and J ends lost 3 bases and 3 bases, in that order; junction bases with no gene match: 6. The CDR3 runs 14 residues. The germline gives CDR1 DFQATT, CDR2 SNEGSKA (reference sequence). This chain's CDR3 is CSASGDRVVYEQYF. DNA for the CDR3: TGCAGTGCTAGTGGGGACAGGGTCGTCTACGAGCAGTACTTC.

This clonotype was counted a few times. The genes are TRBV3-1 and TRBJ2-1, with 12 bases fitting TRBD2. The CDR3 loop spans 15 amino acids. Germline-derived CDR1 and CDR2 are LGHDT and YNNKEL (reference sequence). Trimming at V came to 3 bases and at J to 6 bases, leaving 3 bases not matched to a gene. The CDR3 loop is CASSQRLAGVNEQFF. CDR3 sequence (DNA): TGTGCCAGCAGCCAGCGACTAGCGGGAGTCAATGAGCAGTTCTTC.

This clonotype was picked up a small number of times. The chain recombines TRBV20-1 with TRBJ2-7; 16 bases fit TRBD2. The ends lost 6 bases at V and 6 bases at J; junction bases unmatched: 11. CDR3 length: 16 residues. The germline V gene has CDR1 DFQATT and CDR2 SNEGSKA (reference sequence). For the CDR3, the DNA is TGCAGTGCCCTTCCCGGGACTAGCGGGAGGGCCACCGAGCAGTACTTC. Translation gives CSALPGTSGRATEQYF.

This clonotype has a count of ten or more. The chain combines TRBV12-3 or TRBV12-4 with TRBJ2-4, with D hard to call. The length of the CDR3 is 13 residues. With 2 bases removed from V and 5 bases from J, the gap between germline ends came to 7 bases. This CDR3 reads CASSLSTENIQYF. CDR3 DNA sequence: TGTGCCAGCAGTTTATCTACAGAAAACATTCAGTACTTC.

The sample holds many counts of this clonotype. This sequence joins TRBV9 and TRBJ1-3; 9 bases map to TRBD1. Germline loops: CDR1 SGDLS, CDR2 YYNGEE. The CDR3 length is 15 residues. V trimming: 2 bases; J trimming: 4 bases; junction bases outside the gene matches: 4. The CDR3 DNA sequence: TGTGCCAGCAGCGTCGGGACAGGGATAGGAAACACCATATATTTT. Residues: CASSVGTGIGNTIYF.

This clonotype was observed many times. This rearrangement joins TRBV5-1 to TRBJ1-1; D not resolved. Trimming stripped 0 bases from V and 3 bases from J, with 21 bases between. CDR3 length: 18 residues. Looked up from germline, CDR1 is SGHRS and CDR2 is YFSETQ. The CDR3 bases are TGCGCCAGCAGCTTGGTCACCATTAGGGAGGGTCGACACACTGAAGCTTTCTTT. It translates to CASSLVTIREGRHTEAFF.